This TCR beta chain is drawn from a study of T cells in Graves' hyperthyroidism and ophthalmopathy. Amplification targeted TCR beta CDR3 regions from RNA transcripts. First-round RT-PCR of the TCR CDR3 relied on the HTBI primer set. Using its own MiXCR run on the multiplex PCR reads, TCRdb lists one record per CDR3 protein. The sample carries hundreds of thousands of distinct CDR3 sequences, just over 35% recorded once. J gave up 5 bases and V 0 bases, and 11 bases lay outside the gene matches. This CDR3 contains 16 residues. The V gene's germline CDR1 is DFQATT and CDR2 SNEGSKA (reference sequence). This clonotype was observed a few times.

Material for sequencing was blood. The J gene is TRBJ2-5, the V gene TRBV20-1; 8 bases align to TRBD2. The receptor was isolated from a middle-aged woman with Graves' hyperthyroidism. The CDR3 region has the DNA TGCAGTGCTAGAGATAATAATCGGGGGGGGCACGAGACCCAGTACTTC. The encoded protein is CSARDNNRGGHETQYF.